This T cell receptor (beta chain) was recorded in a study of T cell repertoires in cytomegalovirus infection. Study overall: Public TCR beta signatures marked donors with CMV infection and the matching HLA. General observations from the study: HLA-C-restricted CMV-specific TCR beta clonotypes prevailed in the ex vivo response.

MiXCR, run by TCRdb on the reads, gives a single entry per CDR3 protein. This sample has hundreds of thousands of distinct CDR3 sequences, with 9.6% found just once. The germline V gene encodes CDR1 SEHNR and CDR2 FQNEAQ (reference sequence). The CDR3 totals 16 residues. Trimming pared 4 bases from V and 5 bases from J, leaving 20 bases between. A remark on this clonotype: The antigen is not known.

This sequence was found in a human donor in good health (CMV status not recorded). Some clones in this sample may be carry-over from other donors' samples. The source material was PBMCs. The V call is TRBV7-9, the J call TRBJ2-5; weak D call: TRBD2 (6 bases). CDR3 in amino acids: CASSSPFPRDLETQYF. The CDR3 nucleotides read TGTGCCAGCAGCTCCCCGTTTCCGCGGGACTTGGAGACCCAGTACTTC.